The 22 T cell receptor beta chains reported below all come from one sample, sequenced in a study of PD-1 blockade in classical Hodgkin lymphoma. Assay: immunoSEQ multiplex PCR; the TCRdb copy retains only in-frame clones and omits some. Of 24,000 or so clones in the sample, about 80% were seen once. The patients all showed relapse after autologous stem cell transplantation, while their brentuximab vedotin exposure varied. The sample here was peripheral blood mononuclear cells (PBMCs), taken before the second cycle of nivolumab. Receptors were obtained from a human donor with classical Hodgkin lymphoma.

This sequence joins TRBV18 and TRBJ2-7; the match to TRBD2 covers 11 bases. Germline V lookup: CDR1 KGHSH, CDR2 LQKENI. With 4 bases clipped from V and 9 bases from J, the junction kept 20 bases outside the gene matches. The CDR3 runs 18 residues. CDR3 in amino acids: CASSHSASGRTRDGGQYF. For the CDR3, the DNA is TGTGCCAGCTCACACTCCGCTAGCGGGAGGACAAGGGATGGTGGGCAGTACTTC.

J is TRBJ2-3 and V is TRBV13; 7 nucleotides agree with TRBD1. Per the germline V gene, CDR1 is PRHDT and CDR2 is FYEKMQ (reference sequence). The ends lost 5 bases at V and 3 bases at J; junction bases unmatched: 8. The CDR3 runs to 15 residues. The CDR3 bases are TGTGCCAGCAGCGCCCTACAGGGGAGTACAGATACGCAGTATTTT. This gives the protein CASSALQGSTDTQYF.

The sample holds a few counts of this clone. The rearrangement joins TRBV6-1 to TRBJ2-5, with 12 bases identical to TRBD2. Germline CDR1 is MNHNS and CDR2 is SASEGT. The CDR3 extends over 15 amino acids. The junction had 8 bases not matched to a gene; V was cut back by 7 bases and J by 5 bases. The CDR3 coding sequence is TGTGCCAGCACCGAACTAGCGGGAGGCAGGGAGACCCAGTACTTC. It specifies CASTELAGGRETQYF.

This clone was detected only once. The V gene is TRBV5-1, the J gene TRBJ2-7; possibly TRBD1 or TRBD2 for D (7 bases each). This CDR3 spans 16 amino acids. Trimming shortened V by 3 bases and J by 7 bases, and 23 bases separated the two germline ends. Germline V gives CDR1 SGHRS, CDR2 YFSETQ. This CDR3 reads CASSSGGGGAREEQYV. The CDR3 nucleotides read TGCGCCAGCAGCTCGGGAGGAGGGGGCGCGAGGGAAGAGCAGTACGTC.

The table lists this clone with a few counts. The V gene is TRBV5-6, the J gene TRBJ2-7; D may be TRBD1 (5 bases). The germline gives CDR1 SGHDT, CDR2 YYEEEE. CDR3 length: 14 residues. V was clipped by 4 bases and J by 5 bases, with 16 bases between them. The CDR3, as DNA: TGTGCCAGCAGCGGGCAGGGCGCCTTGAACGAGCAGTACTTC. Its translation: CASSGQGALNEQYF. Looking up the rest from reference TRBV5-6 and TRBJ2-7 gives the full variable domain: DAGVTQSPTHLIKTRGQQVTLRCSPKSGHDTVSWYQQALGQGPQFIFQYYEEEERQRGNFPDRFSGHQFPNYSSELNVNALLLGDSALYLCASSGQGALNEQYFGPGTRLTVT.

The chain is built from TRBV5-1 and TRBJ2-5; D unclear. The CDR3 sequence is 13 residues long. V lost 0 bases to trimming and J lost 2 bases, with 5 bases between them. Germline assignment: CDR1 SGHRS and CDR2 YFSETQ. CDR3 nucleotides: TGCGCCAGCAGCTTGGTCTGGCAAGAGACCCAGTACTTC. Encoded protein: CASSLVWQETQYF.

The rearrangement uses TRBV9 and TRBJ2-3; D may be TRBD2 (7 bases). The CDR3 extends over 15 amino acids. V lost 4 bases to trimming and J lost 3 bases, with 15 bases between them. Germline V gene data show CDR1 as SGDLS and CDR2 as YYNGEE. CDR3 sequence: CASSQARGRTDTQYF. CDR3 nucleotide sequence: TGTGCCAGCAGCCAAGCGCGGGGGCGTACAGATACGCAGTATTTT. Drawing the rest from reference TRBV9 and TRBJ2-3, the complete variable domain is DSGVTQTPKHLITATGQRVTLRCSPRSGDLSVYWYQQSLDQGLQFLIQYYNGEERAKGNILERFSAQQFPDLHSELNLSSLELGDSALYFCASSQARGRTDTQYFGPGTRLTVL.

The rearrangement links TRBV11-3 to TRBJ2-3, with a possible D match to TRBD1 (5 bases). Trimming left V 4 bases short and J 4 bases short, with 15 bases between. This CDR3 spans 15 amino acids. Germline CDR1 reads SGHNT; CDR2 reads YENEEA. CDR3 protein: CASSSGYRFADTQYF. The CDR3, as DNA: TGTGCCAGCAGCTCAGGATACAGGTTCGCAGATACGCAGTATTTT.

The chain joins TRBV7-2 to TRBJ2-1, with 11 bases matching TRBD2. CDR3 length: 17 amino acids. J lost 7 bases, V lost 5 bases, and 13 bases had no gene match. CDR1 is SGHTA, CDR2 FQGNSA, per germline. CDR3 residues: CASSKYGSGGARNEQFF. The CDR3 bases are TGTGCCAGCAGCAAATACGGTAGCGGGGGGGCCAGGAATGAGCAGTTCTTC.

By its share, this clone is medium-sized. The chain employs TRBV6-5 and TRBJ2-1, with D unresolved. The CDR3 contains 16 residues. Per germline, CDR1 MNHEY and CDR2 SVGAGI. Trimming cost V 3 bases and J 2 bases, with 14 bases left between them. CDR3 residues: CASSYSTPNPYNEQFF. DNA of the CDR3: TGTGCCAGCAGTTATTCGACCCCTAATCCCTACAATGAGCAGTTCTTC.

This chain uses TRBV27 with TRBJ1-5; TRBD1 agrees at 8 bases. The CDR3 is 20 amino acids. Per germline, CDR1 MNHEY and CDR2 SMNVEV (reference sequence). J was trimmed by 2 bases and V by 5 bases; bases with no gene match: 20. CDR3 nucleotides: TGTGCCAGCAGTCCCGGACAGGGTCAGGTCGGCCCGTGGGGCAATCAGCCCCAGCATTTT. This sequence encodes CASSPGQGQVGPWGNQPQHF.

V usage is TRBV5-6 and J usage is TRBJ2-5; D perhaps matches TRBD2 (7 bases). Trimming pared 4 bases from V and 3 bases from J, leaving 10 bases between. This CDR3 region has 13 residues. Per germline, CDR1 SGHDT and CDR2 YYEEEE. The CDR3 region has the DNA TGTGCCAGCAGCCGGGGGGCCGAAGAGACCCAGTACTTC. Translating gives CASSRGAEETQYF.

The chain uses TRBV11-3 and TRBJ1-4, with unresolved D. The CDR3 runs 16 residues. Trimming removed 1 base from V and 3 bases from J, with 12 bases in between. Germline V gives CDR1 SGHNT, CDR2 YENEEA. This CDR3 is CASSLASTGSNEKLFF. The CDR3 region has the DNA TGTGCCAGCAGCTTAGCGTCGACTGGGTCTAATGAAAAACTGTTTTTT.

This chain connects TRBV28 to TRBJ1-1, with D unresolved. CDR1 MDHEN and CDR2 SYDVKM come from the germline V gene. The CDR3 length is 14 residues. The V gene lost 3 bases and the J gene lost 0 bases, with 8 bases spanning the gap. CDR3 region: CASSLRRVNTEAFF. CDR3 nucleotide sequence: TGTGCCAGCAGTTTGCGTAGAGTGAACACTGAAGCTTTCTTT.

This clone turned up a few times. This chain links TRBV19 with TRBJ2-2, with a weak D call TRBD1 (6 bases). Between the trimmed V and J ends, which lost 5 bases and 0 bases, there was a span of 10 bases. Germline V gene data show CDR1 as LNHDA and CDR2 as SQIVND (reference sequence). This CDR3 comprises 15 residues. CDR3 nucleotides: TGTGCCAGTAGTTCCCAGGGGCCGAACACCGGGGAGCTGTTTTTT. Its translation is CASSSQGPNTGELFF.

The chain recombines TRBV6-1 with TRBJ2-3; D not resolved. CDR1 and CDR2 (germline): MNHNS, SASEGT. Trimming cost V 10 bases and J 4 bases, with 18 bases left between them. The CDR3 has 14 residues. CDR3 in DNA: TGTGCCACCCTCGGGCTCGAGTGGGCAGATACGCAGTATTTT. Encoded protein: CATLGLEWADTQYF.

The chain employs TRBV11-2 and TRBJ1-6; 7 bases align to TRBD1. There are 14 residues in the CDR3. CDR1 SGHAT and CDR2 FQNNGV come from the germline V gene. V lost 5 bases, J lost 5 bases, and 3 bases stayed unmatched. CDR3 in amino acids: CASSGDSDNSPLHF. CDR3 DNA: TGTGCCAGCAGCGGGGACAGTGATAATTCACCCCTCCACTTT. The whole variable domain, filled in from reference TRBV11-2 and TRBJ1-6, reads EAGVAQSPRYKIIEKRQSVAFWCNPISGHATLYWYQQILGQGPKLLIQFQNNGVVDDSQLPKDRFSAERLKGVDSTLKIQPAKLEDSAVYLCASSGDSDNSPLHFGNGTRLTVT.

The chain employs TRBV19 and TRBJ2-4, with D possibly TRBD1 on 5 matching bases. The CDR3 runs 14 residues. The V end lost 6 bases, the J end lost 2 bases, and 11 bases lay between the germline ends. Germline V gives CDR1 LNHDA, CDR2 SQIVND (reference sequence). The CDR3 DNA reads TGTGCCAGTAGAAGGGGCGATACCAAAAACATTCAGTACTTC. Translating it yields CASRRGDTKNIQYF.

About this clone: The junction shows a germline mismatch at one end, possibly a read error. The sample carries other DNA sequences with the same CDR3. The CDR3 region is CASSVGDRGPYGYTF. The DNA for the CDR3 is TGTGCCAGCAGTGTAGGGGACAGGGGACCTTATGGCTACACTTTC. V and J are TRBV6-1 and TRBJ1-2; 10 bases agree with TRBD1. Looked up from germline, CDR1 is MNHNS and CDR2 is SASEGT. The CDR3 extends over 15 amino acids.

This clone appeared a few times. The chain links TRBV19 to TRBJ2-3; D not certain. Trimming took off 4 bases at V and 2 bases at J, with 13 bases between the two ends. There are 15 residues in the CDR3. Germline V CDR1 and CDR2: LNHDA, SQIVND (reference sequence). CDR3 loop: CASSTSGDPTDTQYF. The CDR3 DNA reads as TGTGCCAGTAGTACCTCGGGTGACCCCACAGATACGCAGTATTTT.

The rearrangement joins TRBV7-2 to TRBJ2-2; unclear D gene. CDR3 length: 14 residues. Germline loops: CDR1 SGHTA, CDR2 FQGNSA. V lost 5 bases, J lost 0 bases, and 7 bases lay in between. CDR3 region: CASSPTANTGELFF. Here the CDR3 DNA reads TGTGCCAGCAGCCCGACCGCGAACACCGGGGAGCTGTTTTTT. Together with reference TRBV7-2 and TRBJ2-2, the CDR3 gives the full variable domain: GAGVSQSPSNKVTEKGKDVELRCDPISGHTALYWYRQSLGQGLEFLIYFQGNSAPDKSGLPSDRFSAERTGGSVSTLTIQRTQQEDSAVYLCASSPTANTGELFFGEGSRLTVL.

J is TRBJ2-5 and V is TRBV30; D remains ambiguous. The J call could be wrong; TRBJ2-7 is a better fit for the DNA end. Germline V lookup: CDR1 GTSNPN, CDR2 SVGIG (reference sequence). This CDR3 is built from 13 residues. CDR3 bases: TGTGCCTGGAGTTCGTCCCCGGGTTACGAGCAGTACTTC. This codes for CAWSSSPGYEQYF.